Shown below are 29 T cell receptor beta chains from a single sample sequenced in a study of OX40 agonist ivuxolimab in advanced cancers. Sequencing was performed with immunoSEQ multiplex PCR; in TCRdb, only in-frame clones are kept and a portion is missing. The repertoire includes more than 25,000 clones, approximately 84% of them detected once, and over 25% sits in the top ten. The source material was CD4+ or CD8+ T cells sorted from blood, sampled in a trial of the OX40 agonist ivuxolimab. The receptors shown here come from an adult with an advanced solid tumor such as melanoma, head and neck, liver or kidney cancer.

The chain joins TRBV12-5 to TRBJ1-5; possibly TRBD1 for D (5 bases). Germline loops: CDR1 LGHNT, CDR2 FRNRAP. The CDR3 has 14 amino acids. Trimming removed 7 bases at V and 4 bases at J, with 14 bases between. The CDR3 nucleotides read TGTGCTAGTGCCCTCAGTGGGGGGAATCAGCCCCAGCATTTT. Protein product: CASALSGGNQPQHF.

This chain's CDR3 is CASSLKVDSYEQYF. DNA of the CDR3: TGCGCCAGCAGCCTCAAGGTAGACTCCTACGAGCAGTACTTC. The V gene is TRBV4-1, the J gene TRBJ2-7; no firm D call. The CDR3 is 14 residues long. Germline V gives CDR1 MGHRA, CDR2 YSYEKL. V was shortened by 4 bases and J by 0 bases, with 10 bases between the two germline ends.

The V and J genes are TRBV6-6 and TRBJ2-7, with TRBD2 matching over 8 bases. V shed 7 bases, J shed 2 bases, and the junction held 7 bases outside the gene matches. This CDR3 contains 14 residues. The germline gives CDR1 MNHNY, CDR2 SVGAGI (reference sequence). The CDR3 DNA sequence: TGTGCCAGCACCCGGGAGGGGGATACCTACGAGCAGTACTTC. Protein sequence: CASTREGDTYEQYF.

This clone was detected only once. The V gene is TRBV2, the J gene TRBJ2-7; 10 nucleotides line up with TRBD2. The CDR3 consists of 15 residues. The germline CDR1 and CDR2 sequences are SNHLY and FYNNEI. Unmatched junction bases numbered 6, after V lost 2 bases and J lost 5 bases. Here the CDR3 reads CASSELAGVNNEQYF. CDR3 coding DNA: TGTGCCAGCAGTGAACTAGCGGGAGTTAACAACGAGCAGTACTTC. The entire variable domain, with the rest obtained from reference TRBV2 and TRBJ2-7, is as follows: EPEVTQTPSHQVTQMGQEVILRCVPISNHLYFYWYRQILGQKVEFLVSFYNNEISEKSEIFDDQFSVERPDGSNFTLKIRSTKLEDSAMYFCASSELAGVNNEQYFGPGTRLTVT.

The chain recombines TRBV19 with TRBJ2-7; D unclear. The V gene lost 4 bases and the J gene lost 0 bases, with 7 bases spanning the gap. Germline-derived CDR1 and CDR2 are LNHDA and SQIVND (reference sequence). CDR3 length: 13 residues. Here the CDR3 DNA reads TGTGCCAGTAGTAATGCTATCTCCTACGAGCAGTACTTC. The encoded protein is CASSNAISYEQYF.

The chain recombines TRBV5-6 with TRBJ2-1; the match to TRBD2 covers 7 bases. After removal of 4 bases from V and 7 bases from J, the junction contained 5 bases not matched to a gene. The CDR3 loop spans 13 amino acids. Looked up from germline, CDR1 is SGHDT and CDR2 is YYEEEE. CDR3: CASSPGGGNEQFF. Here the CDR3 DNA reads TGTGCCAGCAGCCCGGGAGGAGGGAATGAGCAGTTCTTC.

CDR3 residues: CASSFDSSTDTQYF. In nucleotides, the CDR3 is TGTGCCAGCAGCTTCGATTCTAGCACAGATACGCAGTATTTT. The J gene is TRBJ2-3, the V gene TRBV13; unclear D gene. This CDR3 comprises 14 residues. CDR1 is PRHDT and CDR2 is FYEKMQ in the germline V gene (reference sequence). With 3 bases removed from V and 0 bases from J, the gap between germline ends came to 7 bases.

The CDR3 loop is CASSRGGTEAFF. The DNA of the CDR3 is TGTGCCAGTTCACGGGGGGGCACTGAAGCTTTCTTT. The chain is built from TRBV19 and TRBJ1-1, with TRBD1 as a possible D gene (5 bases). Looked up from germline, CDR1 is LNHDA and CDR2 is SQIVND (reference sequence). The V end was cut by 8 bases, the J end by 4 bases, with 11 bases between. The CDR3 loop spans 12 amino acids.

The V gene is TRBV4-1, the J gene TRBJ2-1, with 9 bases matching TRBD2. CDR1 and CDR2 from the germline V gene are MGHRA and YSYEKL. The ends lost 0 bases at V and 1 base at J; junction bases unmatched: 4. This CDR3 is 17 amino acids long. CDR3 amino acids: CASSQEGSGSSYNEQFF. CDR3 DNA sequence: TGCGCCAGCAGCCAAGAAGGTAGCGGGAGTTCCTACAATGAGCAGTTCTTC.

The V and J genes are TRBV27 and TRBJ1-1; D gene unclear. This CDR3 contains 13 residues. Trimming left V 3 bases short and J 1 base short, with 6 bases between. Germline-derived CDR1 and CDR2 are MNHEY and SMNVEV (reference sequence). In nucleotides, the CDR3 is TGTGCCAGCAGTTTGGCAGCGAACACTGAAGCTTTCTTT. Amino acid sequence: CASSLAANTEAFF.

This chain links TRBV13 with TRBJ2-7, with 7 bases matching TRBD2. Germline V gene data show CDR1 as PRHDT and CDR2 as FYEKMQ (reference sequence). Trimming at V came to 5 bases and at J to 1 base, leaving 5 bases not matched to a gene. The CDR3 loop spans 14 amino acids. The CDR3 protein is CASSPGRSSYEQYF. CDR3 nucleotides: TGTGCCAGCAGCCCCGGGAGGAGTTCCTACGAGCAGTACTTC.

The V and J genes are TRBV14 and TRBJ2-6; D gene unclear. The germline gives CDR1 SGHDN, CDR2 FVKESK. The CDR3 is 12 amino acids. Trimming took off 10 bases at V and 0 bases at J, with 4 bases between the two ends. CDR3 loop: CAIRSGANVLTF. The CDR3 bases are TGTGCCATCCGCTCTGGGGCCAACGTCCTGACTTTC.

The J gene is TRBJ1-1, the V gene TRBV5-1; 8 bases map to TRBD1. V dropped 2 bases and J dropped 4; count of bases not matched to a gene: 7. CDR1 is SGHRS, CDR2 YFSETQ, per germline. The CDR3 sequence is 15 residues long. CDR3 region: CASSLSQGASTEAFF. The CDR3 nucleotides read TGCGCCAGCAGCTTATCGCAGGGGGCGAGCACTGAAGCTTTCTTT.

This sequence joins TRBV11-1 and TRBJ2-5; TRBD1 aligns across 9 bases. Germline-derived CDR1 and CDR2 are SGHAT and FQDESV (reference sequence). The CDR3 spans 16 residues. V lost 4 bases and J lost 5; bases outside the gene matches: 11. Here the CDR3 DNA reads TGTGCCAGCAGCTCTACAAGGACAGGGGATCAGGAGACCCAGTACTTC. This sequence encodes CASSSTRTGDQETQYF.

The chain joins TRBV19 to TRBJ2-7; TRBD1 aligns across 9 bases. Germline V lookup: CDR1 LNHDA, CDR2 SQIVND (reference sequence). The CDR3 contains 14 residues. J lost 0 bases, V lost 3 bases, and 0 bases had no gene match. The CDR3 DNA follows: TGTGCCAGTAGTATGGGACAGGGCTCCTACGAGCAGTACTTC. This translates into CASSMGQGSYEQYF.

The chain couples TRBV2 to TRBJ2-6; no clear D gene. Germline lookup yields CDR1 SNHLY and CDR2 FYNNEI. CDR3 length equals 17 residues. The V end was cut by 5 bases, the J end by 5 bases, with 19 bases between. CDR3 loop: CASSCKPIQSRANVLTF. Here the CDR3 DNA reads TGTGCCAGCAGTTGTAAACCGATACAAAGTCGGGCCAACGTCCTGACTTTC.

This chain uses TRBV6-5 with TRBJ2-2, with 10 bases matching TRBD1. The CDR3 is 14 amino acids. Germline V lookup: CDR1 MNHEY, CDR2 SVGAGI. J was trimmed by 0 bases and V by 8 bases; bases with no gene match: 0. CDR3 sequence reads: CASGQGANTGELFF. DNA for the CDR3: TGTGCCAGCGGACAGGGGGCGAACACCGGGGAGCTGTTTTTT.

The V gene is TRBV13, the J gene TRBJ1-2; D gene unclear. With 0 bases removed from V and 8 bases from J, the gap between germline ends came to 7 bases. The CDR3 spans 12 residues. Germline CDR1 is PRHDT and CDR2 is FYEKMQ (reference sequence). CDR3 protein: CASSLGAKGYTF. The CDR3 DNA sequence: TGTGCCAGCAGCTTAGGGGCGAAGGGCTACACCTTC.

This clone was counted only a few times. The V call is TRBV6-1, the J call TRBJ1-6; a possible D gene is TRBD1 (5 bases). V was cut by 1 base and J by 8 bases, with 9 bases left in between. CDR3 length equals 14 residues. Germline loops: CDR1 MNHNS, CDR2 SASEGT. CDR3 in DNA: TGTGCCAGCAGTGAAGAGGGGTGGGATTCACCCCTCCACTTT. Its translation: CASSEEGWDSPLHF.

This chain uses TRBV4-3 with TRBJ2-1; possible D gene TRBD2, 5 bases. Germline lookup yields CDR1 LGHNA and CDR2 YSLEER. This CDR3 comprises 14 residues. The ends were cut back, 4 bases at V and 8 bases at J, with 15 bases in the middle. CDR3 amino acids: CASSPGLVWDEQFF. CDR3 nucleotides: TGCGCCAGCAGCCCTGGACTGGTCTGGGATGAGCAGTTCTTC.

The rearrangement links TRBV11-2 to TRBJ2-1; D uncertain. V lost 1 base to trimming and J lost 6 bases, with 16 bases between them. The CDR3 extends over 16 amino acids. Looked up from germline, CDR1 is SGHAT and CDR2 is FQNNGV. CDR3 amino acids: CASSLAYGPSGNEQFF. The DNA for the CDR3 is TGTGCCAGCAGCTTAGCGTATGGCCCCTCGGGCAATGAGCAGTTCTTC.

The chain uses TRBV6-5 and TRBJ1-1; D ambiguous. Between the trimmed V and J ends, which lost 0 bases and 6 bases, there was a span of 8 bases. Germline V gives CDR1 MNHEY, CDR2 SVGAGI. This CDR3 spans 13 amino acids. The CDR3 loop is CASSYSSGAEAFF. CDR3 nucleotide sequence: TGTGCCAGCAGTTACTCGTCTGGGGCTGAAGCTTTCTTT.

The rearrangement uses TRBV7-2 and TRBJ2-5, with TRBD2 matching over 9 bases. The DNA end is a closer match to TRBJ2-7, so the J assignment may be wrong. The CDR3 is 14 residues long. Germline CDR1 SGHTA, CDR2 FQGNSA. The chain's CDR3 is CASSLISGSDEQYF. The CDR3 nucleotides are TGTGCCAGCAGCTTAATTAGCGGGAGCGACGAGCAGTACTTC.

This clone was detected only once. V gene TRBV5-6 combines with J gene TRBJ2-7, with 9 bases fitting TRBD1. This CDR3 region has 14 residues. Germline CDR1 is SGHDT and CDR2 is YYEEEE. J gave up 4 bases and V 2 bases, and 4 bases lay outside the gene matches. The CDR3, as DNA: TGTGCCAGCAGCTTTTCACAGGGGGCTTACGAGCAGTACTTC. It encodes CASSFSQGAYEQYF.

This chain joins TRBV6-1 and TRBJ1-2; TRBD1 matches 7 bases. The CDR3 length is 11 residues. Per the germline V gene, CDR1 is MNHNS and CDR2 is SASEGT. The J segment lost 7 bases and the V segment lost 5 bases, leaving 1 base of the junction unmatched. CDR3 protein: CASSYRGGYTF. CDR3 DNA sequence: TGTGCCAGCAGTTACAGGGGTGGCTACACCTTC.

The rearrangement uses TRBV5-1 and TRBJ2-7; TRBD1 aligns across 11 bases. Losses at the gene ends were 3 bases for V and 0 bases for J; bases not matched to a gene: 2. This CDR3 comprises 15 residues. Per the germline V gene, CDR1 is SGHRS and CDR2 is YFSETQ. Written as DNA, the CDR3 is TGCGCCAGCAGCTGGGGGACAGGGGGCTCCTACGAGCAGTACTTC. Encoded protein: CASSWGTGGSYEQYF.

The chain employs TRBV7-9 and TRBJ2-7; D is ambiguous. With 5 bases removed from V and 4 bases from J, the gap between germline ends came to 21 bases. From germline, CDR1 is SEHNR and CDR2 FQNEAQ (reference sequence). The CDR3 has 16 amino acids. The CDR3 spells CASSGRSGVLVYEQYF. Written as DNA, the CDR3 is TGTGCCAGCAGCGGACGGAGTGGGGTCCTGGTATACGAGCAGTACTTC.

In its sample, this clone was seen once. The V gene is TRBV10-2, the J gene TRBJ2-7, with a tentative D call TRBD1 (6 bases). Trimming took 2 bases from V and 6 from J, leaving 17 bases between them. CDR3 length equals 15 residues. Germline V gene sequence: CDR1 WSHSY, CDR2 SAAADI. CDR3 DNA sequence: TGCGCCAGCAGTGAGGGGGGCTGGGGGTTTTCCGAGCAGTACTTC. Amino acids: CASSEGGWGFSEQYF.

The chain uses TRBV4-1 and TRBJ2-7; 8 bases align to TRBD2. Trimming at V came to 4 bases and at J to 2 bases, leaving 7 bases not matched to a gene. The CDR3 sequence is 15 residues long. Germline CDR1 is MGHRA and CDR2 is YSYEKL. The CDR3 coding sequence is TGCGCCAGCAGCCTACTTAGCGGGGTAGCCTACGAGCAGTACTTC. Translating it yields CASSLLSGVAYEQYF.